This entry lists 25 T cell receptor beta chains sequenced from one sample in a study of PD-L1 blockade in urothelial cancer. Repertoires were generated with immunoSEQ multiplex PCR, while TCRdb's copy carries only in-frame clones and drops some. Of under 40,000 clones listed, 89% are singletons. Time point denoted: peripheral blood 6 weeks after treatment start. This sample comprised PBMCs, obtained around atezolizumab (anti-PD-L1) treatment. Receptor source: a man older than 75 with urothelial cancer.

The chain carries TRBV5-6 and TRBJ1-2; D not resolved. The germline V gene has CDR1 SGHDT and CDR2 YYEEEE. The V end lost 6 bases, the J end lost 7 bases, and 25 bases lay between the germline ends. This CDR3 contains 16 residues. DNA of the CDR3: TGTGCCAGCATCCGGCGGGCGGCTTCACCGTCATCTGGCTACACCTTC. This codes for CASIRRAASPSSGYTF.

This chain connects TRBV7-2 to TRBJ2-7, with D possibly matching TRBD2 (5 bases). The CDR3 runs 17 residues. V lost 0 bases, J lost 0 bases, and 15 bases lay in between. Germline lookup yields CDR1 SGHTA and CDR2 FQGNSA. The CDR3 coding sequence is TGTGCCAGCAGCTTAGCGAGGACTCGGACGGGCTCCTACGAGCAGTACTTC. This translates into CASSLARTRTGSYEQYF. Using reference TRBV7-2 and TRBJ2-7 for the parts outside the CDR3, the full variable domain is GAGVSQSPSNKVTEKGKDVELRCDPISGHTALYWYRQSLGQGLEFLIYFQGNSAPDKSGLPSDRFSAERTGGSVSTLTIQRTQQEDSAVYLCASSLARTRTGSYEQYFGPGTRLTVT.

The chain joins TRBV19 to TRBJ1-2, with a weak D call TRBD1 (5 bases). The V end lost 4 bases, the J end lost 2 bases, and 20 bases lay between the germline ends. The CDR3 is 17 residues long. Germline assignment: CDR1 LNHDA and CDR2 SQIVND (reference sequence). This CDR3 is CASSSLNQFGGNYGYTF. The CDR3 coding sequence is TGTGCCAGTAGTAGCCTTAACCAGTTTGGGGGGAACTATGGCTACACCTTC.

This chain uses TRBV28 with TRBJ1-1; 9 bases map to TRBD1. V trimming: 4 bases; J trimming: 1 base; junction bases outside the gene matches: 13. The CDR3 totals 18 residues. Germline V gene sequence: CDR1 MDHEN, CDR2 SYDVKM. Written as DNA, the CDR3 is TGTGCCAGCAGTTCGTCCGGTGGGACAGGGTTAGGGAACACTGAAGCTTTCTTT. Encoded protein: CASSSSGGTGLGNTEAFF.

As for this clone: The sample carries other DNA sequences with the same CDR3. The CDR3 loop is CASSSGQGNTGELFF. The CDR3 DNA sequence: TGCGCCAGCAGCTCTGGACAGGGAAACACCGGGGAGCTGTTTTTT. V and J are TRBV5-1 and TRBJ2-2; 8 positions match TRBD1. CDR1 SGHRS and CDR2 YFSETQ come from the germline V gene. The CDR3 has 15 residues. J was trimmed by 2 bases and V by 3 bases; bases with no gene match: 3.

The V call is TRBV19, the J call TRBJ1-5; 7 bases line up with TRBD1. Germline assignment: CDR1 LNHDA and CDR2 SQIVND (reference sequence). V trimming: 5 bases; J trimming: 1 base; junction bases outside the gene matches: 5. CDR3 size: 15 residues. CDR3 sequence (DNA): TGTGCCAGTAGTGATACAGGGGAAAGCAATCAGCCCCAGCATTTT. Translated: CASSDTGESNQPQHF.

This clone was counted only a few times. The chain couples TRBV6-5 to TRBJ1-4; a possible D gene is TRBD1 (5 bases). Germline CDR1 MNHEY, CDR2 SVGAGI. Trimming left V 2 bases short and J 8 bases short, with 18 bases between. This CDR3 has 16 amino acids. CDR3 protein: CASSYGGGALGEKLFF. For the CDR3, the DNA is TGTGCCAGCAGTTACGGCGGGGGAGCCTTGGGAGAAAAACTGTTTTTT.

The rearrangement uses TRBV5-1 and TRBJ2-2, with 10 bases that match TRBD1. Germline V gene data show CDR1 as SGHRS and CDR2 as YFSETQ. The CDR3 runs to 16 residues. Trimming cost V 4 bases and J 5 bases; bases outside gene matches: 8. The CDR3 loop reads CASSPSTGGGTGELFF. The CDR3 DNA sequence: TGCGCCAGCAGCCCCTCGACAGGGGGCGGGACCGGGGAGCTGTTTTTT.

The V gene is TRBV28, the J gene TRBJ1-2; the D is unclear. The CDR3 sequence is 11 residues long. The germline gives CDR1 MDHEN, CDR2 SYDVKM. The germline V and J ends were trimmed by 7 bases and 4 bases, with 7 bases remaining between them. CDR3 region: CASTSLYGYTF. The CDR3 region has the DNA TGTGCCAGCACTAGCCTCTATGGCTACACCTTC.

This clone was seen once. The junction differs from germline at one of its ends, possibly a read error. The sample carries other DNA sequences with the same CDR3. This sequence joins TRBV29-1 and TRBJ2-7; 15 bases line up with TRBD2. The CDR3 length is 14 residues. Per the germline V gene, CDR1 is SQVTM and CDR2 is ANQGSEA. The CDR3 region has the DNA TGCAGCGTAGGGACTAGCGGGAGGACCTATGAGCAGTACTTC. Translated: CSVGTSGRTYEQYF.

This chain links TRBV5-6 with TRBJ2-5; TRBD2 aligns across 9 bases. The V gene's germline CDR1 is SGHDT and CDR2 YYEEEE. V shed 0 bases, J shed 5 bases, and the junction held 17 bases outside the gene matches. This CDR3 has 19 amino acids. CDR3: CASSLELGAGGYQRETQYF. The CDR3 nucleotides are TGTGCCAGCAGCTTGGAACTCGGTGCGGGAGGGTACCAGCGGGAGACCCAGTACTTC.

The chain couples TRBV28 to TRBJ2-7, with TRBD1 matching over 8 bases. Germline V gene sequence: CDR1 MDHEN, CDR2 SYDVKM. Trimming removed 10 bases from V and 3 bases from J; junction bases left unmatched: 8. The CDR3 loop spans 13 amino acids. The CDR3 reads CATRGQAVYEQYF. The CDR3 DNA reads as TGTGCCACCCGGGGACAGGCCGTCTACGAGCAGTACTTC.

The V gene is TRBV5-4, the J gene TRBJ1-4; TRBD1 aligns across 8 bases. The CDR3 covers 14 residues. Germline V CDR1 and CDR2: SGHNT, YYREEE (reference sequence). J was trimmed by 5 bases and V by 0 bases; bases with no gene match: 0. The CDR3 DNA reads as TGTGCCAGCAGCTTGGACAGGGGGAATGAAAAACTGTTTTTT. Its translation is CASSLDRGNEKLFF.

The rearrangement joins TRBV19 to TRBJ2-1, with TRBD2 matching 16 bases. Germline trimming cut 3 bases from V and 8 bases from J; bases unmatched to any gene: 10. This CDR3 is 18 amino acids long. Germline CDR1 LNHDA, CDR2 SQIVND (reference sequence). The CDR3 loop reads CASSMTPGLAGGRDEQFF. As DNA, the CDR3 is TGTGCCAGTAGTATGACACCGGGACTAGCGGGAGGGCGGGATGAGCAGTTCTTC.

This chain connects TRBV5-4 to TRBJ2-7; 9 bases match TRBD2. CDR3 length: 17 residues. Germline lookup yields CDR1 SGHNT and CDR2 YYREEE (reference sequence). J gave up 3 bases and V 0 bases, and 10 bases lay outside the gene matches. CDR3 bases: TGTGCCAGCAGCTTGGAAGGTAATAGCGGGAGCCTCTACGAGCAGTACTTC. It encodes CASSLEGNSGSLYEQYF.

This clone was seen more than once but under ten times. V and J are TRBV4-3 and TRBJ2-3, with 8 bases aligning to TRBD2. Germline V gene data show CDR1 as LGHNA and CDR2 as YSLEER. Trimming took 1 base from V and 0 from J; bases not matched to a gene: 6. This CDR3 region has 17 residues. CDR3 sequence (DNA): TGCGCCAGCAGCCAAGGCGGGAGGCCCCCTAGCACAGATACGCAGTATTTT. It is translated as CASSQGGRPPSTDTQYF.

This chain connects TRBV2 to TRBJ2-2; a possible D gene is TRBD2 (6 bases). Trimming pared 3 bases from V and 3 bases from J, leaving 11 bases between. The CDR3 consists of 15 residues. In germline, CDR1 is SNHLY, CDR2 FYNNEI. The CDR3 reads CASSEYGRHTGELFF. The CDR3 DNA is TGTGCCAGCAGTGAGTATGGGAGGCACACCGGGGAGCTGTTTTTT.

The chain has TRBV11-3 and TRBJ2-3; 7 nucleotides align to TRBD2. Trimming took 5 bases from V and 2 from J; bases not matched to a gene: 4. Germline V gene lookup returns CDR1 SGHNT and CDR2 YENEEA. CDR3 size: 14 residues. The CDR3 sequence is CASSPSGYTDTQYF. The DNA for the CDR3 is TGTGCCAGCAGCCCTAGCGGTTACACAGATACGCAGTATTTT.

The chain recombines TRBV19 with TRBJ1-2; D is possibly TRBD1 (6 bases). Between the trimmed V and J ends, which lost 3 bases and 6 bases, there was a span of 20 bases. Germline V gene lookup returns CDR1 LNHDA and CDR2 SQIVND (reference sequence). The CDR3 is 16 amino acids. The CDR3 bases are TGTGCCAGTAGTATCGACAGGCTTTCCGGGGAGAATGGCTACACCTTC. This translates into CASSIDRLSGENGYTF.

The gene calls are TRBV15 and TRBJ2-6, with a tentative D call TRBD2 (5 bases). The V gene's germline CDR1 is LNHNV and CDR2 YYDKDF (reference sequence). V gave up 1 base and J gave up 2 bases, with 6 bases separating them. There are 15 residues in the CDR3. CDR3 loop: CATSRGGTGANVLTF. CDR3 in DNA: TGTGCCACCAGCAGAGGAGGGACTGGGGCCAACGTCCTGACTTTC. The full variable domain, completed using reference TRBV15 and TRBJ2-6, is DAMVIQNPRYQVTQFGKPVTLSCSQTLNHNVMYWYQQKSSQAPKLLFHYYDKDFNNEADTPDNFQSRRPNTSFCFLDIRSPGLGDTAMYLCATSRGGTGANVLTFGAGSRLTVL.

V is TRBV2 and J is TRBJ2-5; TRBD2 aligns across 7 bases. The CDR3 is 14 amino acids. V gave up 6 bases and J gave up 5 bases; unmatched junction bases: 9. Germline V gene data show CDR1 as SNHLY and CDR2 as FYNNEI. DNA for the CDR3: TGTGCCAGCAGGAACCCCCGGGAGGCGGAGACCCAGTACTTC. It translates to CASRNPREAETQYF.

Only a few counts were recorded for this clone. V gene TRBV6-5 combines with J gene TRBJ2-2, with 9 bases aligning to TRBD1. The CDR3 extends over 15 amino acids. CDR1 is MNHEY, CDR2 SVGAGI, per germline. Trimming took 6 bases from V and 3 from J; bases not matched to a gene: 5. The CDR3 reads CASRVGQGYTGELFF. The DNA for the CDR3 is TGTGCCAGCAGAGTGGGACAGGGATACACCGGGGAGCTGTTTTTT.

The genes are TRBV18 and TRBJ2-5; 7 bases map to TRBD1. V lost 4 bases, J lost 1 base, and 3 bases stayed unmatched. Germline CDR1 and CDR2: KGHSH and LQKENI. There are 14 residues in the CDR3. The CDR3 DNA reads TGTGCCAGCTCACAGGGGGCGCCCCAAGAGACCCAGTACTTC. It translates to CASSQGAPQETQYF.

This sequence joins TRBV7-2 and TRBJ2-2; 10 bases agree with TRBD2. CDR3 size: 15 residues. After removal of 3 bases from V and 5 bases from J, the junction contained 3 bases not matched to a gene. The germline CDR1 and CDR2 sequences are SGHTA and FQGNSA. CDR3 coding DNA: TGTGCCAGCAGCTTCTCACTAGCGGGAACCGGGGAGCTGTTTTTT. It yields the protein CASSFSLAGTGELFF.

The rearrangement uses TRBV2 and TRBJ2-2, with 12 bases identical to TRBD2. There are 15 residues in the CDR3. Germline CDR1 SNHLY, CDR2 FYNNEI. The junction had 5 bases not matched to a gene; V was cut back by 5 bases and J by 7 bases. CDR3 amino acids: CASSSRLAGVGELFF. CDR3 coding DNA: TGTGCCAGCAGTTCCCGACTAGCGGGAGTCGGGGAGCTGTTTTTT. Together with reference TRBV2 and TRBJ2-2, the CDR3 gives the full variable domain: EPEVTQTPSHQVTQMGQEVILRCVPISNHLYFYWYRQILGQKVEFLVSFYNNEISEKSEIFDDQFSVERPDGSNFTLKIRSTKLEDSAMYFCASSSRLAGVGELFFGEGSRLTVL.